The next 27 T cell receptor beta chains were all read from a single sample in a study of OX40 agonist ivuxolimab in advanced cancers. The data were produced by immunoSEQ multiplex PCR, yet TCRdb's version contains in-frame clones alone and is incomplete. The sample consists of tens of thousands of clones, about 89% of them appearing once. The source material was CD4+ or CD8+ T cells sorted from blood, sampled in a trial of the OX40 agonist ivuxolimab. These receptors were collected from an adult with an advanced solid tumor such as melanoma, head and neck, liver or kidney cancer.

The sample holds a few counts of this clone. The V and J genes are TRBV29-1 and TRBJ1-1; TRBD1 agrees at 7 bases. J was trimmed by 2 bases and V by 6 bases; bases with no gene match: 3. The CDR3 is 12 residues long. Germline CDR1 is SQVTM and CDR2 is ANQGSEA. The CDR3, as DNA: TGCAGCGTAAACAGGGGTAACACTGAAGCTTTCTTT. Translated: CSVNRGNTEAFF.

The chain uses TRBV7-2 and TRBJ2-2; D might be TRBD2 (6 bases). Germline lookup yields CDR1 SGHTA and CDR2 FQGNSA. There are 18 residues in the CDR3. Trimming removed 5 bases at V and 0 bases at J, with 19 bases between. The CDR3, as DNA: TGTGCCAGCAGCCTAGGTCCGGGGGACCCCACGAACACCGGGGAGCTGTTTTTT. Protein product: CASSLGPGDPTNTGELFF.

V gene TRBV6-5 combines with J gene TRBJ2-7; D unresolved. Germline V gives CDR1 MNHEY, CDR2 SVGAGI. CDR3 length: 15 amino acids. The ends were cut back, 7 bases at V and 0 bases at J, with 16 bases in the middle. This chain's CDR3 is CASTPDRSSSYEQYF. The CDR3 DNA reads as TGTGCCAGCACCCCCGACCGTAGTAGCTCCTACGAGCAGTACTTC.

The chain has TRBV7-2 and TRBJ1-2; 11 positions match TRBD1. Germline lookup yields CDR1 SGHTA and CDR2 FQGNSA. This CDR3 has 13 amino acids. With V trimmed by 3 bases and J by 8 bases, 2 bases remained unmatched. CDR3 coding DNA: TGTGCCAGCAGCTTGGACAGGGGGCAAGGCTACACCTTC. This gives the protein CASSLDRGQGYTF.

The rearrangement uses TRBV30 and TRBJ2-4; 7 bases map to TRBD1. The germline gives CDR1 GTSNPN, CDR2 SVGIG (reference sequence). V shed 5 bases, J shed 3 bases, and the junction held 10 bases outside the gene matches. The CDR3 covers 15 residues. CDR3 protein: CAWAQGVGFKNIQYF. DNA for the CDR3: TGTGCCTGGGCGCAGGGGGTCGGTTTCAAAAACATTCAGTACTTC.

The V call is TRBV7-3, the J call TRBJ2-3; D might be TRBD2 (6 bases). Germline CDR1 is SGHTA and CDR2 is FQGTGA. CDR3 length: 14 residues. Trimming cost V 5 bases and J 2 bases, with 11 bases left between them. This CDR3 is CASSTGLFTDTQYF. For the CDR3, the DNA is TGTGCCAGCAGCACGGGACTTTTCACAGATACGCAGTATTTT.

This sequence joins TRBV19 and TRBJ1-6, with TRBD1 matching over 8 bases. Trimming removed 6 bases from V and 7 bases from J; junction bases left unmatched: 8. From germline, CDR1 is LNHDA and CDR2 SQIVND (reference sequence). This CDR3 comprises 15 residues. DNA for the CDR3: TGTGCCAGTAGAAAGTCGTGGACAGGGAATTCACCCCTCCACTTT. Its protein is CASRKSWTGNSPLHF.

Only one count was recorded for this clone. This rearrangement joins TRBV11-2 to TRBJ2-5, with D possibly matching TRBD1 (6 bases). Germline V lookup: CDR1 SGHAT, CDR2 FQNNGV. Trimming shortened V by 0 bases and J by 7 bases, and 18 bases separated the two germline ends. The CDR3 runs 16 residues. The DNA for the CDR3 is TGTGCCAGCAGCTTAGATCGCAGGGGAGTTCAGGGGACCCAGTACTTC. It specifies CASSLDRRGVQGTQYF.

This clone showed up just once. The chain carries TRBV12-2 and TRBJ1-2. TRBV12-2 is designated a pseudogene. CDR3 size: 14 residues. This CDR3 is CASRLNRSDYGYTF. In DNA, the CDR3 is TGTGCAAGTCGCTTAAATAGGAGTGACTATGGCTACACCTTC.

The V gene is TRBV10-3, the J gene TRBJ2-7, with 10 bases fitting TRBD1. CDR1 ENHRY and CDR2 SYGVKD come from the germline V gene. The J segment lost 4 bases and the V segment lost 6 bases, leaving 6 bases of the junction unmatched. The CDR3 consists of 14 residues. CDR3 bases: TGTGCCATCAGCGGACAGGGGGGGCTGTACGAGCAGTACTTC. Protein: CAISGQGGLYEQYF.

CDR3 loop: CASKPGIYEQYF. CDR3 bases: TGTGCCAGCAAGCCAGGGATCTACGAGCAGTACTTC. The chain links TRBV28 to TRBJ2-7, with a tentative D call TRBD1 (5 bases). Germline CDR1 and CDR2: MDHEN and SYDVKM. V was pared by 7 bases and J by 3 bases, with 10 bases between. This CDR3 is built from 12 residues.

This sequence joins TRBV5-5 and TRBJ2-1, with TRBD1 matching over 10 bases. V lost 0 bases and J lost 8; bases outside the gene matches: 5. The CDR3 has 15 residues. Germline V CDR1 and CDR2: SGHKS, YYEKEE (reference sequence). CDR3 region: CASSLEGQGFDEQFF. CDR3 DNA: TGTGCCAGCAGCTTGGAGGGACAGGGGTTCGATGAGCAGTTCTTC.

The chain recombines TRBV28 with TRBJ2-5; 11 nucleotides agree with TRBD2. Germline-derived CDR1 and CDR2 are MDHEN and SYDVKM. The CDR3 has 15 amino acids. The J segment lost 4 bases and the V segment lost 5 bases, leaving 6 bases of the junction unmatched. The CDR3 is CASSPNLAGGETQYF. As DNA, the CDR3 is TGTGCCAGCAGTCCTAACCTAGCGGGGGGAGAGACCCAGTACTTC.

The chain joins TRBV21-1 to TRBJ2-2; the table assigns TRBD2, which was not confirmed against the DNA. TRBV21-1 is a listed pseudogene. This CDR3 is 17 amino acids long. The CDR3 sequence: CASSKAGLAGGTGELFF. The DNA of the CDR3 is TGTGCCAGCAGCAAAGCGGGGCTAGCGGGAGGTACCGGGGAGCTGTTTTTT.

The genes are TRBV11-3 and TRBJ2-1; D not certain. V was shortened by 8 bases and J by 0 bases, with 8 bases between the two germline ends. CDR1 is SGHNT and CDR2 is YENEEA in the germline V gene. The CDR3 loop spans 13 amino acids. CDR3 sequence: CASAADSYNEQFF. The CDR3 nucleotides are TGTGCCAGCGCGGCCGACTCCTACAATGAGCAGTTCTTC.

This clone was observed a single time. The chain uses TRBV5-1 and TRBJ2-2; D not certain. The CDR3 consists of 14 residues. Per germline, CDR1 SGHRS and CDR2 YFSETQ. V was clipped by 2 bases and J by 5 bases, with 10 bases between them. The CDR3 here is CASSLAWRTGELFF. DNA of the CDR3: TGCGCCAGCAGCTTAGCCTGGCGGACCGGGGAGCTGTTTTTT.

This chain links TRBV4-3 with TRBJ2-3; D possibly matches TRBD1 or TRBD2 (5 bases each). Trimming cost V 2 bases and J 5 bases, with 14 bases left between them. This CDR3 has 15 amino acids. Germline CDR1 reads LGHNA; CDR2 reads YSLEER. This CDR3 reads CASSQRQSGRDTQYF. The CDR3, as DNA: TGCGCCAGCAGCCAACGCCAGTCAGGGAGAGATACGCAGTATTTT.

The gene calls are TRBV7-2 and TRBJ1-1, with 8 nucleotides matching TRBD1. CDR3 length equals 14 residues. J was trimmed by 5 bases and V by 5 bases; bases with no gene match: 7. Germline CDR1 SGHTA, CDR2 FQGNSA. The CDR3, as DNA: TGTGCCAGCAGCCCTCAGGGGGCGCATACTGAAGCTTTCTTT. Its translation: CASSPQGAHTEAFF.

This chain uses TRBV30 with TRBJ2-7; no reliable D call. The V gene's germline CDR1 is GTSNPN and CDR2 SVGIG (reference sequence). This CDR3 comprises 14 residues. Trimming stripped 3 bases from V and 0 bases from J, with 12 bases between. In DNA, the CDR3 is TGTGCCTGGAGGTCCCCTTTAAGCTCCTACGAGCAGTACTTC. As protein: CAWRSPLSSYEQYF.

This clone was seen just once. This rearrangement joins TRBV6-6 to TRBJ2-5; 10 bases match TRBD2. With V trimmed by 5 bases and J by 1 base, 4 bases remained unmatched. In germline, CDR1 is MNHNY, CDR2 SVGAGI (reference sequence). CDR3 size: 15 residues. For the CDR3, the DNA is TGTGCCAGCAGTCGTATAGCGGGAGGCCAAGAGACCCAGTACTTC. This encodes CASSRIAGGQETQYF.

The J gene is TRBJ2-2, the V gene TRBV11-3; perhaps TRBD2 as D (6 bases). This CDR3 has 16 amino acids. V was cut by 8 bases and J by 2 bases, with 18 bases left in between. Per the germline V gene, CDR1 is SGHNT and CDR2 is YENEEA. The CDR3 DNA is TGTGCCAGCGCGGGAACTTGGCCTCCTAACACCGGGGAGCTGTTTTTT. Encoded protein: CASAGTWPPNTGELFF. Full variable domain (rest looked up from reference TRBV11-3 and TRBJ2-2): EAGVVQSPRYKIIEKKQPVAFWCNPISGHNTLYWYLQNLGQGPELLIRYENEEAVDDSQLPKDRFSAERLKGVDSTLKIQPAELGDSAVYLCASAGTWPPNTGELFFGEGSRLTVL.

A word on this clone: The final CDR3 position lacks the conserved phenylalanine or tryptophan, pointing to a likely read error. CDR3 sequence: CASSPGGTLNTEAFS. DNA of the CDR3: TGTGCCAGCAGCCCCGGAGGCACCCTGAACACTGAAGCTTTCTCT. The V gene is TRBV6-5, the J gene TRBJ1-1; the D is unclear. Trimming pared 6 bases from V and 0 bases from J, leaving 14 bases between. The CDR3 is 15 amino acids. Germline-derived CDR1 and CDR2 are MNHEY and SVGAGI.

The chain is built from TRBV19 and TRBJ2-5; D gene ambiguous. Near its end, the DNA agrees better with TRBJ2-7, so the J call may be wrong. This CDR3 is built from 13 residues. Germline CDR1 reads LNHDA; CDR2 reads SQIVND (reference sequence). As DNA, the CDR3 is TGTGCCACCCGCCGCGGAGAGGCCTACGAGCAGTACTTC. It yields the protein CATRRGEAYEQYF.

This clone was found once. The chain links TRBV2 to TRBJ1-1; D is uncertain. Trimming left V 4 bases short and J 3 bases short, with 12 bases between. The germline gives CDR1 SNHLY, CDR2 FYNNEI. This CDR3 has 14 amino acids. The CDR3 coding sequence is TGTGCCAGCAGTGCAGAGGGTCGCGACACTGAAGCTTTCTTT. Encoded protein: CASSAEGRDTEAFF.

The chain is built from TRBV5-6 and TRBJ1-5, with D unresolved. CDR1 and CDR2 from the germline V gene are SGHDT and YYEEEE. CDR3 length equals 13 residues. V was clipped by 0 bases and J by 9 bases, with 10 bases between them. Here the CDR3 reads CASSLGEKGPQHF. CDR3 DNA sequence: TGTGCCAGCAGCTTGGGGGAGAAGGGGCCCCAGCATTTT.

A few counts support this clone. The chain uses TRBV7-6 and TRBJ2-7; the match to TRBD1 covers 7 bases. CDR3 length equals 14 residues. Germline V gene lookup returns CDR1 SGHVS and CDR2 FNYEAQ. Germline trimming cut 5 bases from V and 5 bases from J; bases unmatched to any gene: 9. The CDR3 region is CASSTGTDFNEQYF. The CDR3 coding sequence is TGTGCCAGCAGCACGGGGACAGACTTCAACGAGCAGTACTTC.

This sequence joins TRBV28 and TRBJ1-6, with D hard to call. With 6 bases removed from V and 14 bases from J, the gap between germline ends came to 23 bases. CDR3 length equals 15 residues. Germline V gene sequence: CDR1 MDHEN, CDR2 SYDVKM. CDR3 nucleotides: TGTGCCAGCAGAGATACGCGGGCCGGGATTGAATCCCTCCACTTT. Protein sequence: CASRDTRAGIESLHF.